This T cell receptor (beta chain) was captured by sequencing in a study of shared clonotypes between healthy human individuals. This clone appeared a single time. The repertoire was sequenced with immunoSEQ multiplex PCR; TCRdb's copy has only in-frame clones and lacks some. This sample yields some 500,000 clones, of which 79% are seen a single time; 10% to 15% belongs to the top ten. V shed 1 base, J shed 10 bases, and the junction held 12 bases outside the gene matches. The CDR3 extends over 18 amino acids. The V gene's germline CDR1 is SGHAT and CDR2 FQNNGV. This receptor was taken from a woman between 40 and 50 years old in good health. Some clones in this sample may be carry-over from other donors' samples. This chain connects TRBV11-2 to TRBJ2-1; 14 nucleotides agree with TRBD2. The sample taken for sequencing was PBMCs. CDR3 residues: CASSLGGTSGSLKEEQFF. For the CDR3, the DNA is TGTGCCAGCAGCTTAGGGGGGACTAGCGGGAGCCTGAAGGAAGAGCAGTTCTTC.